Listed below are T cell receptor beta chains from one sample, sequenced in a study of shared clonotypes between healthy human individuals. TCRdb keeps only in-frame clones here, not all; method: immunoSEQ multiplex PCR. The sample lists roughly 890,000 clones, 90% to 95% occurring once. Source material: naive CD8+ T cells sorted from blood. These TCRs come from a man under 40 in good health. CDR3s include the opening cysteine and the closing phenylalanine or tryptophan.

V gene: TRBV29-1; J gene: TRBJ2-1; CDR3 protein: CSVEGRTGTREFEQFF
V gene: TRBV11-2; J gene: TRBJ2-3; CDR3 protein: CASSPPPSSGTDTQYF
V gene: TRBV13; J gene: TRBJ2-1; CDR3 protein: CASSLSGPIQLNEQFF
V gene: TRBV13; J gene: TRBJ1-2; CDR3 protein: CASSSNDRGIFYGYTF
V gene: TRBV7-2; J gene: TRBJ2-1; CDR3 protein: CASCEEGSYNEQFF
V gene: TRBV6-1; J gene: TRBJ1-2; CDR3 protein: CASSENPLDWCYTF
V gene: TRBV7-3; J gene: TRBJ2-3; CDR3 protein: CASSPYGTSGSPTDTQYF
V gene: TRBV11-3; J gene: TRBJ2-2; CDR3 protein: CASSPGLVGAGELFF
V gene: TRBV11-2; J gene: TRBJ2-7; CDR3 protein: CASSLGAGESYEQYF
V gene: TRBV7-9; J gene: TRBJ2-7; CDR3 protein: CASSSLDYEQYF
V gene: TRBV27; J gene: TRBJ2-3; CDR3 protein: CASSFAGADTQYF
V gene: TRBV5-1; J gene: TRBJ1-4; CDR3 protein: CASSLGSVNEKLFF
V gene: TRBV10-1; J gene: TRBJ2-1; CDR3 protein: CASSEVATGNRQFF
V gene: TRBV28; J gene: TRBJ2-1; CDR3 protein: CASVQSPNEQFF
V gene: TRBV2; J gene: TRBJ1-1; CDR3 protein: CASSGWGGRVEAFF
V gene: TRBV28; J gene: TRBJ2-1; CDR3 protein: CASSSVSSYNEQFF
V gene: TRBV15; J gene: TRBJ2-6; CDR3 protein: CATSRDRGTGANVLTF
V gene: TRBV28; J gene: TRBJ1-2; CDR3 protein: CASSFPDYIRESNYGYTF
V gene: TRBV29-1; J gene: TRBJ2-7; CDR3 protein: CSVVLTSGYEQYF
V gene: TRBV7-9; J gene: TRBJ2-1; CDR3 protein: CASSPGLKKRSSYNEQFF
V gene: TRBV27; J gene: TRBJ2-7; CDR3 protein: CASSPLGNEQYF
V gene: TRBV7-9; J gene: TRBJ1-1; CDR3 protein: CASSGVGQYTEAFF
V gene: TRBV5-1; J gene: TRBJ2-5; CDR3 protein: CASSLGEGWETQYF
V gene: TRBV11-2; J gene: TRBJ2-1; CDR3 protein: CAETGEKSNEQFF
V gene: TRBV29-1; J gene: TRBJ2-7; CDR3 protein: CSVRRRGDRTYEQYF
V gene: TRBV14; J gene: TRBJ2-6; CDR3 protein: CASSQVMPSHSGANVLTF
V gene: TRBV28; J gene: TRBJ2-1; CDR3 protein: CASSSDLRQFF
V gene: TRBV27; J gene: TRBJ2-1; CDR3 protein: CASSLGLSDLYNEQFF